This T cell receptor (beta chain) was identified in a study of blood T cells in healthy people across ages. Overall study results and limits: Comparison with aged donors showed that long-lived donors had more naive CD4+ cells and higher diversity.

They isolated at least 6 million PBMCs from each sample. The total RNA that was extracted per sample amounted to at least 5.5 micrograms. Next came a second PCR, run for about 7 to 11 cycles, which used a sample-barcoded 5' primer along with a J-beta primer mix. TCRdb fed the 5' RACE reads into MiXCR, producing one record per CDR3 protein. The data hold about 580,000 distinct CDR3 sequences, with roughly 48% observed a single time. Details on this clonotype: Its specificity is not known.

Germline-derived CDR1 and CDR2 are MNHEY and SMNVEV (reference sequence). Trimming removed 0 bases from V and 13 bases from J, with 19 bases in between. This CDR3 comprises 15 residues. The sequence was obtained from an elderly man in good health. Sequencing was carried out using blood. The rearrangement uses TRBV27 and TRBJ2-4; TRBD2 is a possible D gene (5 bases). The CDR3 DNA follows: TGTGCCAGCAGTTTATCTCCTAGCAACCCCTACGGGCAGTACTTC. Translation: CASSLSPSNPYGQYF.